The sample holds many counts of the clone carrying this T cell receptor (beta chain). What it binds is not known. RNA transcripts provided the source from which TCR beta CDR3 regions were amplified. The TCR CDR3 was amplified in a first-round RT-PCR using the HTBI primer set. TCRdb reprocessed the multiplex PCR reads with MiXCR, giving one entry per CDR3 protein. This table has fewer than 750,000 distinct CDR3 sequences, about 14% appearing once. Germline-derived CDR1 and CDR2 are MNHNY and SVGAGI (reference sequence). Trimming cost V 0 bases and J 4 bases, with 10 bases left between them. This CDR3 spans 16 amino acids. This entry belongs to a study of T cells in Graves' hyperthyroidism and ophthalmopathy. General study results and limits: Most clonotypes expanded in the thyroid (above 0.001) were also present in blood.

Each person with ophthalmopathy scored at least 3 on the Clinical Activity Score, reached NOSPECS grade 4 or higher, and had been ill under 3 months. Thyroid ultrasound, orbital computed tomography, clinical symptoms, and serum thyroxine and TRAb underpinned diagnoses. Material for sequencing was blood. This TCR derives from a woman in her fifties or sixties with Graves' ophthalmopathy. The V and J genes are TRBV6-6 and TRBJ2-6; no reliable D call. The CDR3 protein is CASSYSSGSGANVLTF. In DNA form, the CDR3 reads TGTGCCAGCAGTTACTCGTCCGGGTCCGGGGCCAACGTCCTGACTTTC.